This entry concerns a single TCR beta chain. What it recognizes is unknown. Assay: immunoSEQ multiplex PCR; the TCRdb copy retains only in-frame clones and omits some. The table records approximately 530,000 clones, about 95% of them present only once. This entry is derived from a study of shared clonotypes between healthy human individuals. Study results and caveats: Generally, estimated richness proved larger in naive subsets than it did in memory subsets. The authors sampled blood alone, and tissue repertoires likely differ.

Healthy adults negative for HIV, lacking recent acute infections or vaccinations, served as donors. Input material: naive CD4+ T cells sorted from blood. The sample's subset: CD45RA+ positively selected. The receptor's source is a woman in her twenties or thirties in good health.

The CDR3 DNA reads TGTGCCAGCAGTTACGGGTCACGGGAGCAGTACTTC. The encoded protein is CASSYGSREQYF. This chain joins TRBV6-5 and TRBJ2-7; D is ambiguous. Germline CDR1 is MNHEY and CDR2 is SVGAGI. V was clipped by 2 bases and J by 7 bases, with 9 bases between them. This CDR3 comprises 12 residues.